Shown below are 31 T cell receptor beta chains from a single sample sequenced in a study of T cells in Graves' hyperthyroidism and ophthalmopathy. Researchers amplified the TCR beta CDR3 regions from RNA transcripts. RT-PCR in the first round (using the HTBI primer set) targeted the TCR CDR3. TCRdb called the multiplex PCR reads again in MiXCR, with one record for every CDR3 protein. The sample gives approximately 400,000 distinct CDR3 sequences, 15% to 18% of which show up once; 7.5% to 9% is in the top ten. Sequencing used blood. The receptor source for this set is a woman between 18 and 29 years old with Graves' hyperthyroidism.

The table lists this clonotype with many counts. This chain uses TRBV6-1 with TRBJ2-1, with D unclear. Germline-derived CDR1 and CDR2 are MNHNS and SASEGT. This CDR3 comprises 16 residues. V gave up 5 bases and J gave up 0 bases, with 14 bases separating them. CDR3 DNA sequence: TGTGCCAGCAGTCGTTCACAGTTCCCCTCCTACAATGAGCAGTTCTTC. Its translation: CASSRSQFPSYNEQFF.

Of note for this clonotype: Being one base from a much bigger clone, this may be a read error. This rearrangement joins TRBV29-1 to TRBJ2-5; D might be TRBD2 (6 bases). The J call may be wrong; the DNA end is better matched by TRBJ2-1. The CDR3 has 13 amino acids. CDR1 is SQVTM, CDR2 ANQGSEA, per germline. The CDR3 DNA reads TGCAGCGTTGAAGCTGCGGGACGCGAGACCCAGTTCTTC. This encodes CSVEAAGRETQFF.

This sequence joins TRBV5-5 and TRBJ2-3; D not resolved. The germline gives CDR1 SGHKS, CDR2 YYEKEE (reference sequence). Between the trimmed V and J ends, which lost 9 bases and 2 bases, there was a span of 19 bases. The CDR3 extends over 15 amino acids. The chain's CDR3 is CATSDSSVVTDTQYF. The CDR3 DNA follows: TGTGCCACCAGTGACTCTAGTGTCGTCACAGATACGCAGTATTTT.

The rearrangement uses TRBV7-9 and TRBJ1-1; D is perhaps TRBD1 (5 bases). The V and J ends lost 5 bases and 4 bases respectively, with 17 bases between them. CDR1 is SEHNR and CDR2 is FQNEAQ in the germline V gene (reference sequence). The CDR3 contains 15 residues. CDR3 loop: CASSQLRVRGTEAFF. The CDR3 region has the DNA TGTGCCAGCAGCCAACTCAGGGTAAGGGGCACTGAAGCTTTCTTT.

The V and J genes are TRBV5-1 and TRBJ2-7; perhaps TRBD1 as D (5 bases). This CDR3 has 14 amino acids. Trimming stripped 4 bases from V and 4 bases from J, with 15 bases between. CDR1 and CDR2 (germline): SGHRS, YFSETQ. In DNA form, the CDR3 reads TGCGCCAGCAGCCCCGTCACAGGATCGTACGAGCAGTACTTC. It yields the protein CASSPVTGSYEQYF.

At least ten counts were recorded for this clonotype. The rearrangement links TRBV10-3 to TRBJ1-5; 7 bases fit TRBD1. This CDR3 is built from 14 residues. The ends lost 6 bases at V and 4 bases at J; junction bases unmatched: 6. Germline assignment: CDR1 ENHRY and CDR2 SYGVKD. The CDR3, as DNA: TGTGCCATCAGCCGGGACAGCGTTAATCAGCCCCAGCATTTT. It yields the protein CAISRDSVNQPQHF.

Here the CDR3 reads CASSLGRVPNEKLFF. In DNA form, the CDR3 reads TGCGCCAGCAGCTTGGGCAGAGTCCCCAATGAAAAACTGTTTTTT. The rearrangement uses TRBV5-1 and TRBJ1-4, with no clear D. CDR3 size: 15 residues. Germline CDR1 is SGHRS and CDR2 is YFSETQ. The V and J ends lost 0 bases and 5 bases respectively, with 11 bases between them.

This clonotype occurred many times. The rearrangement uses TRBV20-1 and TRBJ2-6; the D gene could be TRBD1 or TRBD2 (6 bases each). Trimming left V 7 bases short and J 0 bases short, with 10 bases between. Germline CDR1 DFQATT, CDR2 SNEGSKA (reference sequence). The CDR3 totals 14 residues. The CDR3 loop is CSEGGYSGANVLTF. The CDR3 DNA reads TGCAGTGAAGGGGGGTACTCTGGGGCCAACGTCCTGACTTTC.

The rearrangement joins TRBV7-8 to TRBJ2-7; 9 nucleotides line up with TRBD1. The CDR3 runs to 16 residues. The junction had 8 bases not matched to a gene; V was cut back by 4 bases and J by 1 base. CDR1 and CDR2 (germline): SGHVS, FQNEAQ. In nucleotides, the CDR3 is TGTGCCAGCAGCTCCAAGACCGGGACAGGGTCCTACGAGCAGTACTTC. It translates to CASSSKTGTGSYEQYF.

The rearrangement uses TRBV5-5 and TRBJ1-2; 11 bases align to TRBD1. Losses at the gene ends were 4 bases for V and 6 bases for J; bases not matched to a gene: 11. CDR3 length: 16 amino acids. From germline, CDR1 is SGHKS and CDR2 YYEKEE (reference sequence). Here the CDR3 DNA reads TGTGCCAGCAGCGTTAGGACAGGGGGCGCCCCGGATGGCTACACCTTC. Residues: CASSVRTGGAPDGYTF.

This clonotype has a handful of counts. A junction end diverges from the germline sequence, so it may reflect a read error. The CDR3 sequence: CASSFLSGGELLF. For the CDR3, the DNA is TGTGCCAGCAGCTTCCTCTCCGGCGGGGAGCTGCTTTTT. V is TRBV5-6 and J is TRBJ2-2, with a tentative D call TRBD2 (6 bases). The CDR3 consists of 13 residues. Germline CDR1 is SGHDT and CDR2 is YYEEEE.

This clonotype was observed a handful of times. V gene TRBV7-3 combines with J gene TRBJ1-2; no firm D call. The CDR3 has 13 amino acids. Trimming removed 1 base from V and 6 bases from J, with 9 bases in between. From germline, CDR1 is SGHTA and CDR2 FQGTGA. The CDR3 loop is CASSLNAAHGYTF. CDR3 nucleotides: TGTGCCAGCAGCTTAAACGCAGCCCATGGCTACACCTTC.

This clonotype was recorded many times. The J gene is TRBJ2-7, the V gene TRBV3-1; the D gene is possibly TRBD2 (6 bases). CDR3 length equals 16 residues. Germline values: CDR1 LGHDT, CDR2 YNNKEL (reference sequence). V dropped 0 bases and J dropped 2 bases, with 14 bases sitting between them. The CDR3 protein is CASSQDTGGTAYEQYF. CDR3 bases: TGTGCCAGCAGCCAAGATACAGGCGGGACCGCCTACGAGCAGTACTTC.

This clonotype was observed many times. This sequence joins TRBV12-3 or TRBV12-4 and TRBJ2-5, with D tentatively TRBD2 (5 bases). This CDR3 region has 14 residues. V was clipped by 8 bases and J by 6 bases, with 19 bases between them. CDR3 in DNA: TGTGCCAGCGGCTTCGGGGATCTCCGGAAGACCCAGTACTTC. Amino acid sequence: CASGFGDLRKTQYF.

In its sample, this clonotype was seen a few times. The V call is TRBV19, the J call TRBJ1-5; D is undetermined. Germline values: CDR1 LNHDA, CDR2 SQIVND (reference sequence). V was cut by 5 bases and J by 4 bases, with 12 bases left in between. This CDR3 has 14 amino acids. Here the CDR3 reads CASSLLRGNQPQHF. CDR3 coding DNA: TGTGCCAGTAGTCTTCTCCGGGGAAATCAGCCCCAGCATTTT.

This clonotype was observed at least ten times. The chain joins TRBV12-3 or TRBV12-4 to TRBJ2-7, with D possibly matching TRBD2 (6 bases). CDR3 length: 12 amino acids. V was shortened by 10 bases and J by 5 bases, with 15 bases between the two germline ends. The CDR3 DNA follows: TGTGCCATCTCCCCGGGGGTCCACGAGCAGTACTTC. Protein: CAISPGVHEQYF.

This clonotype was observed many times. The gene calls are TRBV27 and TRBJ2-7; D not certain. This CDR3 has 13 amino acids. Trimming pared 5 bases from V and 2 bases from J, leaving 10 bases between. The germline gives CDR1 MNHEY, CDR2 SMNVEV (reference sequence). CDR3 nucleotide sequence: TGTGCCAGCAGTAAGAGAAGAGCCTACGAGCAGTACTTC. As protein: CASSKRRAYEQYF.

There are many counts of this clonotype. The V gene is TRBV4-1, the J gene TRBJ2-7; 7 positions match TRBD2. The ends lost 4 bases at V and 1 base at J; junction bases unmatched: 13. The CDR3 covers 17 residues. Germline CDR1 and CDR2: MGHRA and YSYEKL. The CDR3 nucleotides read TGCGCCAGCAGCCCCGGTGGAGCGGGATGGAGGTCCTACGAGCAGTACTTC. It codes for CASSPGGAGWRSYEQYF.

This clonotype was seen many times. The rearrangement uses TRBV18 and TRBJ2-2; TRBD2 matches 10 bases. V was pared by 3 bases and J by 4 bases, with 2 bases of the junction left unmatched. The CDR3 sequence is 15 residues long. Germline CDR1 KGHSH, CDR2 LQKENI. CDR3 in amino acids: CASSPGLASTGELFF. The DNA of the CDR3 is TGTGCCAGCTCACCGGGACTAGCGTCCACCGGGGAGCTGTTTTTT. Together with reference TRBV18 and TRBJ2-2, the CDR3 gives the full variable domain: NAGVMQNPRHLVRRRGQEARLRCSPMKGHSHVYWYRQLPEEGLKFMVYLQKENIIDESGMPKERFSAEFPKEGPSILRIQQVVRGDSAAYFCASSPGLASTGELFFGEGSRLTVL.

This clonotype has at least ten counts. The J gene is TRBJ2-7, the V gene TRBV3-1; either TRBD1 or TRBD2 may supply D (5 bases each). Germline V gene sequence: CDR1 LGHDT, CDR2 YNNKEL (reference sequence). The length of the CDR3 is 13 residues. V lost 4 bases and J lost 6, with 13 bases in between. The CDR3 bases are TGTGCCAGCAGCCCTTCCCTAGGGACCGAGCAGTACTTC. Translated, it gives CASSPSLGTEQYF.

This clonotype occurred many times. V and J are TRBV2 and TRBJ1-6; D is unclear. V was shortened by 4 bases and J by 9 bases, with 16 bases between the two germline ends. The CDR3 is made up of 15 amino acids. Germline CDR1 SNHLY, CDR2 FYNNEI. The CDR3, as DNA: TGTGCCAGCAGTGCCCGGGCCCGAGAAGGTTCACCCCTCCACTTT. Amino acid sequence: CASSARAREGSPLHF.

A note on this clonotype: An end of the junction does not agree with germline; a read error may underlie this. The chain recombines TRBV2 with TRBJ2-2, with 9 bases identical to TRBD1. Germline V lookup: CDR1 SNHLY, CDR2 FYNNEI. The CDR3 has 14 amino acids. The CDR3, as DNA: TGTGCCGGCAGACCCAGGACAGGGGCCGGGGAGCTGTTTTTT. Protein sequence: CAGRPRTGAGELFF.

This clonotype appeared many times. The chain's CDR3 is CASSLFQGPGEKLFF. Written as DNA, the CDR3 is TGTGCCAGCAGTTTATTTCAGGGGCCCGGAGAAAAACTGTTTTTT. This chain joins TRBV12-3 or TRBV12-4 and TRBJ1-4, with a tentative D call TRBD1 (6 bases). This CDR3 has 15 residues. V shed 2 bases and J shed 8 bases, with 15 bases lying between them.

The chain couples TRBV13 to TRBJ2-2; possible D gene TRBD1, 6 bases. The CDR3 totals 16 residues. Germline assignment: CDR1 PRHDT and CDR2 FYEKMQ (reference sequence). V lost 4 bases and J 1 base, leaving 13 bases between the germline ends. In nucleotides, the CDR3 is TGTGCCAGCAGCTCTCCCAGGGGATTGAACACCGGGGAGCTGTTTTTT. Its translation: CASSSPRGLNTGELFF.

Notes on this clonotype: A single base separates this from a much larger clone, so it may be a read error. This chain connects TRBV4-1 to TRBJ2-7; TRBD1 agrees at 7 bases. V was clipped by 1 base and J by 4 bases; unmatched bases: 13. The length of the CDR3 is 17 residues. Germline CDR1 and CDR2: MGHRA and YSYEKL. The CDR3 DNA reads as TGCGCCAGCAGCCAAGTTCCTCGAGGGGGCAAAGTATACGAGCAGTACTTC. The encoded protein is CASSQVPRGGKVYEQYF.

This clonotype was picked up many times. The rearrangement links TRBV6-1 to TRBJ1-5; TRBD1 agrees at 10 bases. V lost 5 bases and J lost 5; bases outside the gene matches: 12. CDR3 length: 17 amino acids. In germline, CDR1 is MNHNS, CDR2 SASEGT. The DNA of the CDR3 is TGTGCCAGCAGTCTCCCGGCCCTCGACAGGGGGCATCAGCCCCAGCATTTT. Protein: CASSLPALDRGHQPQHF.

This clonotype was observed a few times. V usage is TRBV20-1 and J usage is TRBJ2-7; weak D call: TRBD1 (5 bases). Germline CDR1 DFQATT, CDR2 SNEGSKA (reference sequence). Trimming took 3 bases from V and 3 from J, leaving 9 bases between them. This CDR3 is built from 12 residues. CDR3 residues: CSASTGLYEQYF. The DNA for the CDR3 is TGCAGTGCTAGTACAGGCCTCTACGAGCAGTACTTC.

The sample holds one count of this clonotype. V usage is TRBV2 and J usage is TRBJ2-5, with 11 bases identical to TRBD1. This CDR3 is built from 15 residues. Germline V gene data show CDR1 as SNHLY and CDR2 as FYNNEI. V dropped 7 bases and J dropped 5; count of bases not matched to a gene: 9. DNA for the CDR3: TGTGCCAGCAACGGGGACAGGGGGGGCTGGGAGACCCAGTACTTC. This encodes CASNGDRGGWETQYF.

This clonotype appeared many times. The rearrangement joins TRBV7-9 to TRBJ2-1, with 10 nucleotides matching TRBD2. This CDR3 comprises 17 residues. V was clipped by 3 bases and J by 5 bases; unmatched bases: 10. Germline values: CDR1 SEHNR, CDR2 FQNEAQ (reference sequence). CDR3 amino acids: CASSLWLSGRAHNEQFF. In DNA form, the CDR3 reads TGTGCCAGCAGCTTGTGGCTCAGCGGGAGGGCCCACAATGAGCAGTTCTTC.

This clonotype was counted many times. The chain employs TRBV12-3 or TRBV12-4 and TRBJ2-7; no firm D call. The length of the CDR3 is 15 residues. Between the trimmed V and J ends, which lost 5 bases and 2 bases, there was a span of 16 bases. The chain's CDR3 is CASSHSGRTAYEQYF. For the CDR3, the DNA is TGTGCCAGCAGTCACTCCGGCAGGACCGCCTACGAGCAGTACTTC.

Many counts were recorded for this clonotype. V usage is TRBV20-1 and J usage is TRBJ1-5; 9 bases are a match to TRBD1. Trimming took 4 bases from V and 5 from J; bases not matched to a gene: 15. Germline CDR1 DFQATT, CDR2 SNEGSKA (reference sequence). The CDR3 runs 17 residues. CDR3 nucleotide sequence: TGCAGTGCTACCACGGTTCAGGACAGGGGATTTTATCAGCCCCAGCATTTT. Amino acids: CSATTVQDRGFYQPQHF.